This T cell receptor (beta chain) was obtained from a study of OX40 agonist ivuxolimab in advanced cancers. Some clones are missing from TCRdb's copy, which holds only in-frame ones; the method was immunoSEQ multiplex PCR. The sample has approximately 19,000 clones, 70% to 90% seen once; the top ten hold over 50%. This clone is a singleton in its sample. The TCR originated in an adult with an advanced solid tumor such as melanoma, head and neck, liver or kidney cancer. The material sequenced was CD4+ or CD8+ T cells sorted from blood, taken in a trial of the OX40 agonist ivuxolimab.

Here the CDR3 reads CASSQDSGAVQTQYF. The CDR3 nucleotides are TGCGCCAGCAGCCAAGATTCAGGGGCGGTGCAGACCCAGTACTTC. The genes are TRBV4-1 and TRBJ2-5; perhaps TRBD1 as D (6 bases). The CDR3 runs to 15 residues. Germline V gives CDR1 MGHRA, CDR2 YSYEKL. V lost 0 bases and J lost 6, with 14 bases in between.